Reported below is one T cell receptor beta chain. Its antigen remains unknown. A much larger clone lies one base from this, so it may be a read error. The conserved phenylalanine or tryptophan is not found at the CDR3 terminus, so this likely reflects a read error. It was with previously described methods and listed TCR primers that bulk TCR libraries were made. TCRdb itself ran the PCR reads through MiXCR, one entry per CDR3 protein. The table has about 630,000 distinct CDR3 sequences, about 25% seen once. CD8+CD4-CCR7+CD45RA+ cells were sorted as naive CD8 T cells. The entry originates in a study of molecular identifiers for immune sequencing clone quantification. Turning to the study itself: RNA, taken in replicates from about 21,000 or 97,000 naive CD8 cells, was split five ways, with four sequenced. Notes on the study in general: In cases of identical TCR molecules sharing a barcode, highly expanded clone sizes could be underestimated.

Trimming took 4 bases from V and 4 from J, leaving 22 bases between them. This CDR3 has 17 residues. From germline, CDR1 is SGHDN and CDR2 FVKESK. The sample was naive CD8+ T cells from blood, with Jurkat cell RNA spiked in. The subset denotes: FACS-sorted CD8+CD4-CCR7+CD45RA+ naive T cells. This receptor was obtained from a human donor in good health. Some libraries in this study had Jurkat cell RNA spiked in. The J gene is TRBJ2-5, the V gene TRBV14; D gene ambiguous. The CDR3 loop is CASSPQAPVRIGETQYL. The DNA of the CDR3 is TGTGCCAGCAGCCCTCAAGCGCCGGTTCGGATAGGAGAGACCCAGTACCTC.